This T cell receptor beta chain was sequenced during a study of OX40 agonist ivuxolimab in advanced cancers. At the level of the study: Participants averaged approximately 65 years of age (range about 23 to 80) and were roughly 83% male.

Only in-frame clones appear in the TCRdb table, and some are missing; sequencing was by immunoSEQ multiplex PCR. Of 15,000 to 20,000 clones listed, 80% to 90% were seen once; the top ten hold approximately 15%. Study results and limitations: The average count of expanded clones was higher among CD8+ T cells than among CD4+. In the 0.1 to 3.0 mg/kg range, CD4+ and CD8+ blood T cells had expanded clonally by week 6. The work left the antigen specificity of expanded peripheral T cells undetermined.

A single count supports this clone. The antigen is not known. With 3 bases clipped from V and 0 bases from J, the junction kept 4 bases outside the gene matches. Germline CDR1 SGHAT, CDR2 FQNNGV. The CDR3 runs 15 residues. The specimen was CD4+ or CD8+ T cells sorted from blood, collected in a trial of the OX40 agonist ivuxolimab. The V gene is TRBV11-2, the J gene TRBJ1-2; 7 nucleotides line up with TRBD1. The clonotype comes from an adult with an advanced solid tumor such as melanoma, head and neck, liver or kidney cancer. Here the CDR3 DNA reads TGTGCCAGCAGCTTCTCGACAGGGACTAACTATGGCTACACCTTC. Protein product: CASSFSTGTNYGYTF. The full variable domain, completed using reference TRBV11-2 and TRBJ1-2, is EAGVAQSPRYKIIEKRQSVAFWCNPISGHATLYWYQQILGQGPKLLIQFQNNGVVDDSQLPKDRFSAERLKGVDSTLKIQPAKLEDSAVYLCASSFSTGTNYGYTFGSGTRLTVV.